The entry below gives a single T cell receptor beta chain sequence along with its context. Antigen: not known. This specimen belongs to a study of cytomegalovirus exposure and HLA in healthy donors. Study-wide results and limits: The classifier reportedly diagnosed cytomegalovirus status with high sensitivity and specificity.

The table came from immunoSEQ multiplex PCR; TCRdb's copy has only in-frame clones and leaves some out. The data show 90,000 to 150,000 clones, about 82% seen once. This TCR came from a man between 18 and 35 years old in good health and CMV-seronegative. Sequencing was done on a sample of PBMCs.

This chain's CDR3 is CASSATGSLLTEAFF. The CDR3 bases are TGTGCCAGCAGTGCCACAGGGTCCTTGTTGACTGAAGCTTTCTTT. The rearrangement joins TRBV6-5 to TRBJ1-1; possible D gene TRBD1, 6 bases. CDR1 MNHEY and CDR2 SVGAGI come from the germline V gene. V lost 5 bases and J 5 bases, leaving 18 bases between the germline ends. The CDR3 sequence is 15 residues long.